These 8 T cell receptor beta chains were all obtained from the same sample, sequenced in a study of Ad26.COV2.S vaccination and SARS-CoV-2 variants. Profiling relied on immunoSEQ multiplex PCR, and the TCRdb table lists in-frame clones only, not all of them. Altogether roughly 270,000 clones are present, 70% to 90% being singletons, with the ten largest covering around 3%. Treatment: approximately 18 received Ad26.COV2.S at low or high dose, single or two shots; about 5 received placebo; per-sample allocation not given. All samples were drawn on day 63, counting from the first vaccine or placebo injection. The specimen comprised peripheral blood, sampled in a trial of Ad26.COV2.S vaccine versus placebo. The origin of the receptors is a person aged 18-65 years who received the Ad26.COV2.S COVID-19 vaccine or a placebo.

V usage is TRBV5-6 and J usage is TRBJ2-6; no firm D call. This CDR3 comprises 14 residues. The V and J ends lost 0 bases and 4 bases respectively, with 5 bases between them. Germline V gene data show CDR1 as SGHDT and CDR2 as YYEEEE. Written as DNA, the CDR3 is TGTGCCAGCAGCTTGGGGGTCGGGGCCAACGTCCTGACTTTC. This sequence encodes CASSLGVGANVLTF.

The gene calls are TRBV10-3 and TRBJ2-3, with unresolved D. The CDR3 extends over 13 amino acids. The V end was cut by 3 bases, the J end by 2 bases, with 6 bases between. Germline CDR1 and CDR2: ENHRY and SYGVKD. The CDR3 coding sequence is TGTGCCATCAGTGATAGTAACACAGATACGCAGTATTTT. Translated, it gives CAISDSNTDTQYF.

The chain has TRBV2 and TRBJ1-1, with D hard to call. Germline V gives CDR1 SNHLY, CDR2 FYNNEI. The V end lost 6 bases, the J end lost 1 base, and 9 bases lay between the germline ends. The CDR3 is 13 amino acids. The CDR3 nucleotides are TGTGCCAGCAGATTTGACCCGAACACTGAAGCTTTCTTT. It codes for CASRFDPNTEAFF.

The V gene is TRBV30, the J gene TRBJ2-7; TRBD1 matches at 7 bases. V lost 3 bases, J lost 1 base, and 3 bases stayed unmatched. The CDR3 has 13 residues. CDR1 and CDR2 from the germline V gene are GTSNPN and SVGIG (reference sequence). CDR3 sequence reads: CAWSQGVSYEQYF. In DNA form, the CDR3 reads TGTGCCTGGAGCCAGGGGGTATCCTACGAGCAGTACTTC.

The rearrangement uses TRBV20-1 and TRBJ2-1, with 7 bases identical to TRBD1. Germline V gene data show CDR1 as DFQATT and CDR2 as SNEGSKA (reference sequence). The CDR3 length is 14 residues. V shed 3 bases and J 9 bases; nucleotides not matched to a gene: 11. CDR3 DNA: TGCAGTGCTAGTATGTGGGACAGCACGTTTGAGCAGTTCTTC. Its protein is CSASMWDSTFEQFF.

V is TRBV18 and J is TRBJ2-7; 8 nucleotides match TRBD1. The CDR3 is 14 amino acids. V was clipped by 6 bases and J by 0 bases; unmatched bases: 4. CDR1 is KGHSH and CDR2 is LQKENI in the germline V gene. The CDR3 DNA reads as TGTGCCAGCTCCCCAGGGGGCCCCTCCTACGAGCAGTACTTC. Residues: CASSPGGPSYEQYF. Supplemented by reference TRBV18 and TRBJ2-7, the full variable domain reads NAGVMQNPRHLVRRRGQEARLRCSPMKGHSHVYWYRQLPEEGLKFMVYLQKENIIDESGMPKERFSAEFPKEGPSILRIQQVVRGDSAAYFCASSPGGPSYEQYFGPGTRLTVT.

The chain recombines TRBV15 with TRBJ2-1; D is unresolved. Trimming shortened V by 0 bases and J by 4 bases, and 7 bases separated the two germline ends. Germline loops: CDR1 LNHNV, CDR2 YYDKDF (reference sequence). The CDR3 extends over 14 amino acids. CDR3 sequence reads: CATSRDAVYNEQFF. CDR3 DNA sequence: TGTGCCACCAGCAGAGATGCAGTGTACAATGAGCAGTTCTTC.

This sequence joins TRBV24-1 and TRBJ2-3, with D hard to call. V was cut by 4 bases and J by 4 bases, with 2 bases left in between. Looked up from germline, CDR1 is KGHDR and CDR2 is SFDVKD. The CDR3 consists of 11 residues. In DNA form, the CDR3 reads TGTGCCACCAGTGACGCAGATACGCAGTATTTT. Its protein product is CATSDADTQYF.